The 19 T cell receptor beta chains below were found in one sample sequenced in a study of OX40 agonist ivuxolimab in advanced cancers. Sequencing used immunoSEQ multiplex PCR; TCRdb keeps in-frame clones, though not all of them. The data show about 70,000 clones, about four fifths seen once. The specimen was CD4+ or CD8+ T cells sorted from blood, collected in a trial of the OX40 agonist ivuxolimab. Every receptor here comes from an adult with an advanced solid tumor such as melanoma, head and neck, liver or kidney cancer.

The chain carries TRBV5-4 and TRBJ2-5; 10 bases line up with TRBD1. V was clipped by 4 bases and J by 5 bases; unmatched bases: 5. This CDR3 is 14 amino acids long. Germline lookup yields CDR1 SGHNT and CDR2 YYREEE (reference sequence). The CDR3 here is CASSRDRGEETQYF. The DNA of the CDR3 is TGTGCCAGCAGCCGGGACAGGGGAGAGGAGACCCAGTACTTC.

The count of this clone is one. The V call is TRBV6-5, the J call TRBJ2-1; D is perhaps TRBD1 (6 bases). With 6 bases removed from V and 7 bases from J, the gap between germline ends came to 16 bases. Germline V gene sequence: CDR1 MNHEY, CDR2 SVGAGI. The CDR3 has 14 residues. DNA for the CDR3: TGTGCCAGCAGCGGACGACTCAGGGGAAATGAGCAGTTCTTC. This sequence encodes CASSGRLRGNEQFF.

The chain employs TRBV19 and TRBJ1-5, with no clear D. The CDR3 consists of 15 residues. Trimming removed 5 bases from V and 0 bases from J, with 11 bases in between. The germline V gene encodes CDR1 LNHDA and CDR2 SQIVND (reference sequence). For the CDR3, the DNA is TGTGCCAGTAGTCCGATGACACATAGCAATCAGCCCCAGCATTTT. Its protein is CASSPMTHSNQPQHF.

The CDR3 coding sequence is TGTGCCAGTAGAAGAGGTAATTCACCCCTCCACTTT. This codes for CASRRGNSPLHF. This chain links TRBV19 with TRBJ1-6; D is unresolved. V lost 6 bases to trimming and J lost 6 bases, with 6 bases between them. The CDR3 is 12 residues long. Germline-derived CDR1 and CDR2 are LNHDA and SQIVND (reference sequence).

The CDR3 loop is CAWKTAGATDTQYF. CDR3 nucleotide sequence: TGTGCCTGGAAAACGGCGGGAGCAACAGATACGCAGTATTTT. This chain connects TRBV30 to TRBJ2-3; 7 positions agree with TRBD2. Germline CDR1 GTSNPN, CDR2 SVGIG (reference sequence). V lost 4 bases to trimming and J lost 3 bases; unmatched junction nucleotides: 7. The CDR3 spans 14 residues. Combining the CDR3 with reference TRBV30 and TRBJ2-3 gives the whole variable domain SQTIHQWPATLVQPVGSPLSLECTVEGTSNPNLYWYRQAAGRGLQLLFYSVGIGQISSEVPQNLSASRPQDRQFILSSKKLLLSDSGFYLCAWKTAGATDTQYFGPGTRLTVL.

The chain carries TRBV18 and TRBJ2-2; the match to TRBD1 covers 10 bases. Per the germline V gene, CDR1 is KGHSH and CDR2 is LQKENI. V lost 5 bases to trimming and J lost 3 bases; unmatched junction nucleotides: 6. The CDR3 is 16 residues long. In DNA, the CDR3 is TGTGCCAGCTCATCGACAGGGGGCTCGCACACCGGGGAGCTGTTTTTT. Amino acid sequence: CASSSTGGSHTGELFF. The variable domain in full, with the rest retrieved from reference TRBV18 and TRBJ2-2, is NAGVMQNPRHLVRRRGQEARLRCSPMKGHSHVYWYRQLPEEGLKFMVYLQKENIIDESGMPKERFSAEFPKEGPSILRIQQVVRGDSAAYFCASSSTGGSHTGELFFGEGSRLTVL.

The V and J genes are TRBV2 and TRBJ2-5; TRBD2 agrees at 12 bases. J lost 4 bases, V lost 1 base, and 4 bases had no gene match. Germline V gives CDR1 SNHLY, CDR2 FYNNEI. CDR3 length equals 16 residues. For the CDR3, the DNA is TGTGCCAGCAGTGAAGGGACTAGCGGGGTTCGAGAGACCCAGTACTTC. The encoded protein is CASSEGTSGVRETQYF.

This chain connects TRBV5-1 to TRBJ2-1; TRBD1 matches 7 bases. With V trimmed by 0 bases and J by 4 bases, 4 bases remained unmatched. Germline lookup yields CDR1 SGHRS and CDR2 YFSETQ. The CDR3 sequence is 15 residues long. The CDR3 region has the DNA TGCGCCAGCAGCTTGGGACAGGGAATATACAATGAGCAGTTCTTC. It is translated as CASSLGQGIYNEQFF.

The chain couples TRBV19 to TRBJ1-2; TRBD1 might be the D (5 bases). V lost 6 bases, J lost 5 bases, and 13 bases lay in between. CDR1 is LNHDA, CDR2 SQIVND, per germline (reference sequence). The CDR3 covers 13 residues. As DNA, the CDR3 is TGTGCCAGTAGAACCGGGGGAAGATATGGCTACACCTTC. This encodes CASRTGGRYGYTF.

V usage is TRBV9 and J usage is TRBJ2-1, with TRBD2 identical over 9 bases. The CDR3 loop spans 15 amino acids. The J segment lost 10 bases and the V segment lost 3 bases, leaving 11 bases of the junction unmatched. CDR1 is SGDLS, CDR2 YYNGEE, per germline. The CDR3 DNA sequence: TGTGCCAGCAGCGCCATTAGCGGGAGCTTGAGCGAGCAGTTCTTC. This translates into CASSAISGSLSEQFF.

The CDR3 bases are TGTGCCAGCAGTTACTCGAGGGGGTCTAACTATGGCTACACCTTC. Translating it yields CASSYSRGSNYGYTF. The rearrangement uses TRBV6-5 and TRBJ1-2, with a weak D call TRBD1 (6 bases). Trimming shortened V by 0 bases and J by 0 bases, and 8 bases separated the two germline ends. There are 15 residues in the CDR3. Germline V gives CDR1 MNHEY, CDR2 SVGAGI.

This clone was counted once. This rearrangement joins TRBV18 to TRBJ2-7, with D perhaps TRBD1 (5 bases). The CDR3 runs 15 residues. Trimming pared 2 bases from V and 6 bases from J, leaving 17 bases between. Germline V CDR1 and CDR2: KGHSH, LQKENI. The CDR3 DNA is TGTGCCAGCTCACCATCGGTCACACGCCAGGGCGAGCAGTACGTC. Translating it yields CASSPSVTRQGEQYV.

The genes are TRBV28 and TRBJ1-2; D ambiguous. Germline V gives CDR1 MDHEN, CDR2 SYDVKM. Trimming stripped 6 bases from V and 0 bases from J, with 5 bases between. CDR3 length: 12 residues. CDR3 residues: CASRLANYGYTF. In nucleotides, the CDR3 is TGTGCCAGCAGGCTCGCTAACTATGGCTACACCTTC.

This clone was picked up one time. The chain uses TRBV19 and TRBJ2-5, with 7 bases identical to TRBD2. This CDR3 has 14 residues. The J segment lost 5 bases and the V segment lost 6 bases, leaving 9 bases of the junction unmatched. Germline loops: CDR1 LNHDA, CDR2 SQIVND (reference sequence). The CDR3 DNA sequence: TGTGCCAGTAGAGTCGGTGGGGGAGGGGAGACCCAGTACTTC. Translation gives CASRVGGGGETQYF.

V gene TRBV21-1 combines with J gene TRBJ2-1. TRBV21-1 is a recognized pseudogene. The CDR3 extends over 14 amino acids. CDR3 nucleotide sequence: TGTGCCAGCACCCTGAGAGGGGAGTACAATGAGCAGTTCTTC. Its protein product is CASTLRGEYNEQFF.

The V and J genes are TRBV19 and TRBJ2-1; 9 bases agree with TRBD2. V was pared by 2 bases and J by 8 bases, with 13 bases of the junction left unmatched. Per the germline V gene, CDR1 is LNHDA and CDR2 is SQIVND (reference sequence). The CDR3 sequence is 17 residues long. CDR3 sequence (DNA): TGTGCCAGTAGTATATTCTGGTCTAGCGGGGAGGAGGATGAGCAGTTCTTC. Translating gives CASSIFWSSGEEDEQFF.

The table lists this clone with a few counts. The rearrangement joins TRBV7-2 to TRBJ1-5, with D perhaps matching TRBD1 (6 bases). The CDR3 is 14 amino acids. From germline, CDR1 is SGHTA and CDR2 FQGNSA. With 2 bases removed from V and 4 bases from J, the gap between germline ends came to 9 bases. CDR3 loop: CASSLKTGNQPQHF. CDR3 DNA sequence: TGTGCCAGCAGCTTAAAGACAGGAAATCAGCCCCAGCATTTT.

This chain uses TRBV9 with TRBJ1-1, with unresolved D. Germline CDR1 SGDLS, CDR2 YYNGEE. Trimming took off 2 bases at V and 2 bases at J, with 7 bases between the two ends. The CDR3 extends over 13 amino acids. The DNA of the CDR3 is TGTGCCAGCAGCGTGAGGTCTAACACTGAAGCTTTCTTT. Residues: CASSVRSNTEAFF.

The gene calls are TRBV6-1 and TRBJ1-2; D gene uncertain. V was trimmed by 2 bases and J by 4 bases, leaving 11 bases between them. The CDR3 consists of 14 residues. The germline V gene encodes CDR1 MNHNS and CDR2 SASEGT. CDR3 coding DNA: TGTGCCAGCAGTGAACGTGGAGACTCCTATGGCTACACCTTC. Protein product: CASSERGDSYGYTF.